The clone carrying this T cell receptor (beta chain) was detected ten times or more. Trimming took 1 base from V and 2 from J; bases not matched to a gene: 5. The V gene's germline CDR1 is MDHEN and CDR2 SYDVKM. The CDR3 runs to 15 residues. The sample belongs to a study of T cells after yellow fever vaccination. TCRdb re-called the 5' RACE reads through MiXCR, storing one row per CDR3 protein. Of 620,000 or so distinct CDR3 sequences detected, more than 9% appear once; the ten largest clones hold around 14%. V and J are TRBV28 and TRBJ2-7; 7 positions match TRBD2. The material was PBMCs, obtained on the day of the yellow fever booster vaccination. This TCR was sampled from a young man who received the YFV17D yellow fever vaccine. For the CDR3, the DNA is TGTGCCAGCAGTTTATATTCTAGCGGACCCTACGAGCAGTACTTC. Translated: CASSLYSSGPYEQYF. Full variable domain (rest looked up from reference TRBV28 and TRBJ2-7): DVKVTQSSRYLVKRTGEKVFLECVQDMDHENMFWYRQDPGLGLRLIYFSYDVKMKEKGDIPEGYSVSREKKERFSLILESASTNQTSMYLCASSLYSSGPYEQYFGPGTRLTVT.